The T cell receptor (beta chain) described here comes from a study of post-analysis software for immune sequencing data. The TCR beta cDNA libraries carried unique molecular identifiers. A single record per CDR3 protein comes from TCRdb applying MiXCR to the PCR reads. Of under 650,000 distinct CDR3 sequences listed, around 47% were seen once; the top ten hold roughly 1.8%. As for this clonotype: Its antigen is not identified.

CDR1 and CDR2 (germline): SQVTM, ANQGSEA. CDR3 size: 13 residues. The J segment lost 10 bases and the V segment lost 7 bases, leaving 14 bases of the junction unmatched. Points from the study as a whole: About five TRBV segments appeared more often in patients than in controls, and TRBV5-6, TRBV5-1 and TRBV20-1 were among these.

V is TRBV29-1 and J is TRBJ2-3, with 7 bases identical to TRBD1. The sample was blood. This clonotype was obtained from a girl aged 10-17 years with multiple sclerosis. CDR3 loop: CSAGQELMGPQYF. The CDR3 DNA sequence: TGCAGCGCAGGACAGGAGCTGATGGGTCCGCAGTATTTT.